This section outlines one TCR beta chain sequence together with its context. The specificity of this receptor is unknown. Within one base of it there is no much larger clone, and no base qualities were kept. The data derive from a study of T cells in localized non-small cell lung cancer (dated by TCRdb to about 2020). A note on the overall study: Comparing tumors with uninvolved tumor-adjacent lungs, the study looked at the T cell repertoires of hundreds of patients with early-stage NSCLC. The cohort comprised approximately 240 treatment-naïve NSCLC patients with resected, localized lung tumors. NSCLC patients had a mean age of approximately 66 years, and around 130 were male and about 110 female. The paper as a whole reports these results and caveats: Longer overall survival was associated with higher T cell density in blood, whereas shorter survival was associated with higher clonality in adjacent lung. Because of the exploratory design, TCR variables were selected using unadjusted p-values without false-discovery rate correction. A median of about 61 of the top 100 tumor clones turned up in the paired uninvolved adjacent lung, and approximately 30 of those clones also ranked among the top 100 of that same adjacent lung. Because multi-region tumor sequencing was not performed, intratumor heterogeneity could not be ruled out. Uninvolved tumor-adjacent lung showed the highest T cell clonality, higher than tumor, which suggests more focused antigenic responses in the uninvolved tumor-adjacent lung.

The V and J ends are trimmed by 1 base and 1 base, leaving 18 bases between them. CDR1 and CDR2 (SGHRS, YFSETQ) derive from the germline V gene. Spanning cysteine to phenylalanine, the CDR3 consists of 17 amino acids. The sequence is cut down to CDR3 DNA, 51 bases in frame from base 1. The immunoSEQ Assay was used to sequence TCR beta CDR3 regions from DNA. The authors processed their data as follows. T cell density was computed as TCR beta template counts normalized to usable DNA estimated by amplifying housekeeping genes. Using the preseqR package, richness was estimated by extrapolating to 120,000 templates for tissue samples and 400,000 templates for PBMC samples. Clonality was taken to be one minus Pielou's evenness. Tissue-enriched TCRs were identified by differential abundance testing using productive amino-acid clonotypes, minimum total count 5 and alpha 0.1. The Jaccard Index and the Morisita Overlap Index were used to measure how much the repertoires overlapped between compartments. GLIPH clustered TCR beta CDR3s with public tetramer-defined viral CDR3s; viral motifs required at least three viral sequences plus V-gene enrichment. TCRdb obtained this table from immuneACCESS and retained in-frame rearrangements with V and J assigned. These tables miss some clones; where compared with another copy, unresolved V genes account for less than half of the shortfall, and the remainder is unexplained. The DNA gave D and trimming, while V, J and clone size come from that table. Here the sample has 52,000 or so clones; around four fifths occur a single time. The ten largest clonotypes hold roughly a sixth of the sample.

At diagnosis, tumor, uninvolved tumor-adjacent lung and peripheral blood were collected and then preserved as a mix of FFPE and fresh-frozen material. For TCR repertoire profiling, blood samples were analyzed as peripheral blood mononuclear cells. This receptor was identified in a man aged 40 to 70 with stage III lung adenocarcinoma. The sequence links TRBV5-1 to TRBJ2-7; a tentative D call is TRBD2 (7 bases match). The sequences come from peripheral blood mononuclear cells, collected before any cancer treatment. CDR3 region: CASSLSGAGEGSYEQYF. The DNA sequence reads TGCGCCAGCAGCTTGTCCGGGGCAGGGGAGGGGTCCTACGAGCAGTACTTC.